The rows below give T cell receptor beta chains drawn from one sample of a study of T cells in Graves' hyperthyroidism and ophthalmopathy. TCRdb re-derived calls from the multiplex PCR reads in MiXCR, one entry per CDR3 protein. The table records 330,000 or so distinct CDR3 sequences, less than 20% of them present only once. Sequenced material: blood. Receptors originate from a woman in her thirties or forties with Graves' ophthalmopathy. Each CDR3 is given with its conserved first and last residue. The D gene is left open where the match is weak. Not every row has a clone size; where given, it reads once, few, many or a size class.

cdr3_nt: TGTGCCACCAGCAGGAGCCGAAGTCCCACAGAGACCCAGTACTTC
cdr3_aa: CATSRSRSPTETQYF
j_call: TRBJ2-5
d_call: -
clone_size: many
v_call: TRBV15

cdr3_nt: TGCAGTGCAACTCAAGGACAGACGAACACTGAAGCTTTCTTT
cdr3_aa: CSATQGQTNTEAFF
j_call: TRBJ1-1
d_call: -
clone_size: many
v_call: TRBV20-1

cdr3_nt: TGTGCCATCCCGACAGGGGAGTTTACCGGGGAGCTGTTTTTT
cdr3_aa: CAIPTGEFTGELFF
j_call: TRBJ2-2
d_call: TRBD1
clone_size: many
v_call: TRBV12-3/TRBV12-4

cdr3_nt: TGCAGTGCTGAAAAAGGGACAGGGAGGGAGTACGAGCAGTACTTC
cdr3_aa: CSAEKGTGREYEQYF
j_call: TRBJ2-7
d_call: TRBD1
clone_size: many
v_call: TRBV20-1

cdr3_nt: TGTGCCAGCATGGCTCGTTCCGCCTACGAGCAGTACTTC
cdr3_aa: CASMARSAYEQYF
j_call: TRBJ2-7
d_call: -
clone_size: many
v_call: TRBV6-2/TRBV6-3

cdr3_nt: TGTGCCAGCAGCTGGATCTCTGGGGCCAACGTCCTGACTTTC
cdr3_aa: CASSWISGANVLTF
j_call: TRBJ2-6
d_call: -
clone_size: many
v_call: TRBV9

cdr3_nt: TGTGCCAGCAGCCTGGGGACAGGGGGCTGGTCCTACGAGCAGTACTTC
cdr3_aa: CASSLGTGGWSYEQYF
j_call: TRBJ2-7
d_call: TRBD1
clone_size: -
v_call: TRBV7-6

cdr3_nt: TGCGCCAGCAGCTCAGTGGGAGGGCTCGACGAGCAGTACTTC
cdr3_aa: CASSSVGGLDEQYF
j_call: TRBJ2-7
d_call: TRBD2
clone_size: many
v_call: TRBV5-1

cdr3_nt: TGTGCCAGCAGCCCCCCGGGACAGCTTGAAGCTTTCTTT
cdr3_aa: CASSPPGQLEAFF
j_call: TRBJ1-1
d_call: TRBD1
clone_size: many
v_call: TRBV27

cdr3_nt: TGCGCCAGCAGGGAGCAGGTGGACACCGGGGAGCTGTTTTTT
cdr3_aa: CASREQVDTGELFF
j_call: TRBJ2-2
d_call: -
clone_size: -
v_call: TRBV5-1

cdr3_nt: TGTGCCAGCAGCACACGGGACAGGGCTTTAGAAGAGCAGTACTTC
cdr3_aa: CASSTRDRALEEQYF
j_call: TRBJ2-7
d_call: TRBD1
clone_size: -
v_call: TRBV5-5

cdr3_nt: TGTGCCAGCAGCCAGACAGAGGTGCACACTGAAGCTTTCTTT
cdr3_aa: CASSQTEVHTEAFF
j_call: TRBJ1-1
d_call: -
clone_size: -
v_call: TRBV11-2

cdr3_nt: TGCAGTGCTAGTGGGGACAGGGGGCTCACTGAAGCTTTCTTT
cdr3_aa: CSASGDRGLTEAFF
j_call: TRBJ1-1
d_call: TRBD1
clone_size: many
v_call: TRBV20-1

cdr3_nt: TGTGCCAGCACCCTCGGACTAAACTCCTACAATGAGCAGTTCTTC
cdr3_aa: CASTLGLNSYNEQFF
j_call: TRBJ2-1
d_call: -
clone_size: -
v_call: TRBV3-1

cdr3_nt: TGTGCCAGCAGCCCACCAACAGCGGGAGTCCCGGACGAGCAGTACTTC
cdr3_aa: CASSPPTAGVPDEQYF
j_call: TRBJ2-7
d_call: TRBD2
clone_size: -
v_call: TRBV27

cdr3_nt: TGTGCCAGCAGTCCCGGCTTTGGGAGCACAGATACGCAGTATTTT
cdr3_aa: CASSPGFGSTDTQYF
j_call: TRBJ2-3
d_call: -
clone_size: many
v_call: TRBV6-1

cdr3_nt: TGTGCCAGCAGTGGGGATAGACACGGCAACACCGGGGAGCTGTTTTTT
cdr3_aa: CASSGDRHGNTGELFF
j_call: TRBJ2-2
d_call: -
clone_size: few
v_call: TRBV6-2/TRBV6-3

cdr3_nt: TGCAGTGCTAGGGACGGAGCCTGGTTGGGGGGGGCCAACGTCCTGACTTTC
cdr3_aa: CSARDGAWLGGANVLTF
j_call: TRBJ2-6
d_call: -
clone_size: many
v_call: TRBV20-1

cdr3_nt: TGTGCCAGCAGTCGCTTATCCCCTTACGAGCAGTTCTTC
cdr3_aa: CASSRLSPYEQFF
j_call: TRBJ2-1
d_call: -
clone_size: -
v_call: TRBV12-3/TRBV12-4

cdr3_nt: TGTGCCAGCTCCCAGCGGGAGCCCCTGGGCTCTGGGGCCAACGTCCTGACTTTC
cdr3_aa: CASSQREPLGSGANVLTF
j_call: TRBJ2-6
d_call: TRBD2
clone_size: few
v_call: TRBV18

cdr3_nt: TGTGCCACGACTAGAGGATACGAGCAGTACTTC
cdr3_aa: CATTRGYEQYF
j_call: TRBJ2-7
d_call: -
clone_size: -
v_call: TRBV6-2/TRBV6-3

cdr3_nt: TGTGCCACCAGCAGGGAACGTGCCCGGGACAGGAACTACGAGCAGTACTTC
cdr3_aa: CATSRERARDRNYEQYF
j_call: TRBJ2-7
d_call: TRBD1
clone_size: many
v_call: TRBV15

cdr3_nt: TGTGCCTGGTCGACGGTGAACACTGAAGCTTTCTTT
cdr3_aa: CAWSTVNTEAFF
j_call: TRBJ1-1
d_call: -
clone_size: many
v_call: TRBV30

cdr3_nt: TGTGCCAGCAGCTCCAAACTCATCCTAGGGGTGGAGCAGTACTTC
cdr3_aa: CASSSKLILGVEQYF
j_call: TRBJ2-7
d_call: -
clone_size: -
v_call: TRBV7-2

cdr3_nt: TGTGCCAGCAGAGCCATTAGCAGCTACGAGCAGTACTTC
cdr3_aa: CASRAISSYEQYF
j_call: TRBJ2-7
d_call: -
clone_size: -
v_call: TRBV6-4

cdr3_nt: TGTGCCTGGACAAGGGGTCACTACTATGGCTACACCTTC
cdr3_aa: CAWTRGHYYGYTF
j_call: TRBJ1-2
d_call: -
clone_size: few
v_call: TRBV30

cdr3_nt: TGTGCCAGCAGTTCCGGTATCTCCAACTCTGGGGCCAACGTCCTGACTTTC
cdr3_aa: CASSSGISNSGANVLTF
j_call: TRBJ2-6
d_call: -
clone_size: many
v_call: TRBV28

cdr3_nt: TGTGCCTGGGGGACTAGCGGGAACACCGGGGAGCTGTTTTTT
cdr3_aa: CAWGTSGNTGELFF
j_call: TRBJ2-2
d_call: TRBD2
clone_size: few
v_call: TRBV30

cdr3_nt: TGCGCCAGCAGTGAGTCGGGGGTCGAGCAGTACTTC
cdr3_aa: CASSESGVEQYF
j_call: TRBJ2-7
d_call: -
clone_size: -
v_call: TRBV10-1

cdr3_nt: TGTGCCAGCAGCTTGGACCGGAGCGGGAGGACCTACGAGCAGTACTTC
cdr3_aa: CASSLDRSGRTYEQYF
j_call: TRBJ2-7
d_call: TRBD2
clone_size: many
v_call: TRBV5-4

cdr3_nt: TGTGCCAGCAGCTCACAGGGGACACTGAGCCCTTTCTTT
cdr3_aa: CASSSQGTLSPFF
j_call: TRBJ1-1
d_call: TRBD1
clone_size: -
v_call: TRBV12-3/TRBV12-4

cdr3_nt: TGTGCCAGCAGTTCCCCATACATGGCGGGAGTTGGTTCAGATACGCAGTATTTT
cdr3_aa: CASSSPYMAGVGSDTQYF
j_call: TRBJ2-3
d_call: TRBD2
clone_size: many
v_call: TRBV28

cdr3_nt: TGTGCCAGCAGTTCGGGTGGGGGACAGCAGCCCCAGCATTTT
cdr3_aa: CASSSGGGQQPQHF
j_call: TRBJ1-5
d_call: TRBD1
clone_size: many
v_call: TRBV2

cdr3_nt: TGTGCCAGCAGTTGGCGATCGGGACATAGCTCCTACGAGCAGTACTTC
cdr3_aa: CASSWRSGHSSYEQYF
j_call: TRBJ2-7
d_call: -
clone_size: -
v_call: TRBV27

cdr3_nt: TGTGCCAGCAGTCGGTCGGGGGTCGATCAGCCCCAGCATTTT
cdr3_aa: CASSRSGVDQPQHF
j_call: TRBJ1-5
d_call: -
clone_size: many
v_call: TRBV12-3/TRBV12-4

cdr3_nt: TGTGCCAGCAGTTCAGCGGGACGGAACACTGAAGCTTTCTTT
cdr3_aa: CASSSAGRNTEAFF
j_call: TRBJ1-1
d_call: -
clone_size: many
v_call: TRBV12-3/TRBV12-4

cdr3_nt: TGTGCCAGTAGGGAGGAAGGGCGGACCAAAAACATTCAGTACTTC
cdr3_aa: CASREEGRTKNIQYF
j_call: TRBJ2-4
d_call: -
clone_size: many
v_call: TRBV5-5

cdr3_nt: TGTGCCAGCAAGGGCGGCTACACCTTC
cdr3_aa: CASKGGYTF
j_call: TRBJ1-2
d_call: -
clone_size: many
v_call: TRBV6-4

cdr3_nt: TGTGCCAGTAGTATAGACCCAGCTCGACCCCACGAGCAGTACTTC
cdr3_aa: CASSIDPARPHEQYF
j_call: TRBJ2-7
d_call: -
clone_size: many
v_call: TRBV19

cdr3_nt: TGTGCCAGCATTAGGATAGGGGATAGCAATCAGCCCCAGCATTTT
cdr3_aa: CASIRIGDSNQPQHF
j_call: TRBJ1-5
d_call: -
clone_size: many
v_call: TRBV6-5

cdr3_nt: TGTGCCACCAGTGACCTCGACAGGGTTGAGACCCAGTACTTC
cdr3_aa: CATSDLDRVETQYF
j_call: TRBJ2-5
d_call: TRBD1
clone_size: -
v_call: TRBV24-1

cdr3_nt: TGTGCCAGCAGTGAAGAAGGGCAACATAGCAATCAGCCCCAGCATTTT
cdr3_aa: CASSEEGQHSNQPQHF
j_call: TRBJ1-5
d_call: -
clone_size: few
v_call: TRBV6-1

cdr3_nt: TGTGCCAGCAGCTCGCGGACTAGCGGCAGAGCCTTGAGCTCCTACGAGCAGTACTTC
cdr3_aa: CASSSRTSGRALSSYEQYF
j_call: TRBJ2-7
d_call: TRBD2
clone_size: many
v_call: TRBV27

cdr3_nt: TGCGCCAGCACCCACACGAGGACCGGGGAGCTGTTTTTT
cdr3_aa: CASTHTRTGELFF
j_call: TRBJ2-2
d_call: -
clone_size: many
v_call: TRBV4-1

cdr3_nt: TGTGCCTACCAAATGGGACAGAAAGCTTTCTTT
cdr3_aa: CAYQMGQKAFF
j_call: TRBJ1-1
d_call: TRBD1
clone_size: few
v_call: TRBV30

cdr3_nt: TGCGCCAGCAGCCAAATAGACAGGGAGAACACTGAAGCTTTCTTT
cdr3_aa: CASSQIDRENTEAFF
j_call: TRBJ1-1
d_call: TRBD1
clone_size: many
v_call: TRBV4-3

cdr3_nt: TGTGCCAGCAGCTTAGAAAGGGTCCACGAGCAGTACTTC
cdr3_aa: CASSLERVHEQYF
j_call: TRBJ2-7
d_call: -
clone_size: many
v_call: TRBV11-2

cdr3_nt: TGTGCCAGTAGGATACGGGGCAATCAGCCCCAGCATTTT
cdr3_aa: CASRIRGNQPQHF
j_call: TRBJ1-5
d_call: -
clone_size: many
v_call: TRBV27

cdr3_nt: TGCAGCGTTGAAGTGGGAAGCTCTGGAAACACCATATATTTT
cdr3_aa: CSVEVGSSGNTIYF
j_call: TRBJ1-3
d_call: -
clone_size: many
v_call: TRBV29-1

cdr3_nt: TGTGCCAGCAGTTACTCGGGACAAATCTACGAGCAGTACTTC
cdr3_aa: CASSYSGQIYEQYF
j_call: TRBJ2-7
d_call: -
clone_size: -
v_call: TRBV6-5

cdr3_nt: TGTGCCAGCACCCAGGGTACCACCGGGGAGCTGTTTTTT
cdr3_aa: CASTQGTTGELFF
j_call: TRBJ2-2
d_call: -
clone_size: few
v_call: TRBV6-1

cdr3_nt: TGTGCCAGCAGCCCACTCGTGGGGACCGAAGAGACCCAGTACTTC
cdr3_aa: CASSPLVGTEETQYF
j_call: TRBJ2-5
d_call: -
clone_size: many
v_call: TRBV12-3/TRBV12-4

cdr3_nt: TGTGCCAGCAGCTTTAGTCCGGGGGCTGAAGCTTTCTTT
cdr3_aa: CASSFSPGAEAFF
j_call: TRBJ1-1
d_call: -
clone_size: many
v_call: TRBV7-9

cdr3_nt: TGTGCCAGCAGTTACTCAATCCCTACAGGGGGTCGCTATGGCTACACCTTC
cdr3_aa: CASSYSIPTGGRYGYTF
j_call: TRBJ1-2
d_call: TRBD1
clone_size: few
v_call: TRBV6-5

cdr3_nt: TGTGCCAGCAATACGGGACTAGCGGGATTCGAGCAGTACTTC
cdr3_aa: CASNTGLAGFEQYF
j_call: TRBJ2-7
d_call: TRBD2
clone_size: few
v_call: TRBV6-1

cdr3_nt: TGCGCCAGCAGCCAAAATCCGGGAGCCGCGAACACCGGGGAGCTGTTTTTT
cdr3_aa: CASSQNPGAANTGELFF
j_call: TRBJ2-2
d_call: -
clone_size: many
v_call: TRBV5-1

cdr3_nt: TGTGCCAGCAGCACGAGAGAGACCTCCTACGAGCAGTACTTC
cdr3_aa: CASSTRETSYEQYF
j_call: TRBJ2-7
d_call: -
clone_size: many
v_call: TRBV7-8

cdr3_nt: TGTGCCACCAGGCCGGGACAGGGGGCATCGGGGGAGCTGTTTTTT
cdr3_aa: CATRPGQGASGELFF
j_call: TRBJ2-2
d_call: TRBD1
clone_size: many
v_call: TRBV24-1